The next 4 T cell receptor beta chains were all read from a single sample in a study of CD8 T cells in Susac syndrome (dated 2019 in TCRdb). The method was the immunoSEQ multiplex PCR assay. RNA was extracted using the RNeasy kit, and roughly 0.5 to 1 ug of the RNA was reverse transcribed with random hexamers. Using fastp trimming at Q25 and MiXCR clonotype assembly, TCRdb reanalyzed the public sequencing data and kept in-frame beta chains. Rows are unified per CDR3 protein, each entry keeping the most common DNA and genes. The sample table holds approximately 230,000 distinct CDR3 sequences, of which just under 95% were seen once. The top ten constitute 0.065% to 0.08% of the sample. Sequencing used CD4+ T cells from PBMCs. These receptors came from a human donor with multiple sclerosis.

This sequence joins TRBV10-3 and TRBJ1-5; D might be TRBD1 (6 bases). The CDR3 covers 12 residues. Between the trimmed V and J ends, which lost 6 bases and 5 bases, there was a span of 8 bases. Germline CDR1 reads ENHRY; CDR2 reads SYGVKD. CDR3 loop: CAISKGDQPQHF. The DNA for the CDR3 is TGTGCCATCAGCAAGGGGGATCAGCCCCAGCATTTT.

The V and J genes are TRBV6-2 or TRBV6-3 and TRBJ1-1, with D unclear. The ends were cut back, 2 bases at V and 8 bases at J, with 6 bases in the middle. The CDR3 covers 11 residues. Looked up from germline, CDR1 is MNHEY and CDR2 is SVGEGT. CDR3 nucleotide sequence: TGTGCCAGCAGTTACGTAGCAGAAGCTTTCTTT. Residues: CASSYVAEAFF.

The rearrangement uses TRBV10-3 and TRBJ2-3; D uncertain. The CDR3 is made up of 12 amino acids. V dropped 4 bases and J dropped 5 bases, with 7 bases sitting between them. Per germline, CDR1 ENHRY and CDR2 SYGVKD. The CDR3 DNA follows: TGTGCCATCAGTGTTCCGGGAGATACGCAGTATTTT. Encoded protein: CAISVPGDTQYF.

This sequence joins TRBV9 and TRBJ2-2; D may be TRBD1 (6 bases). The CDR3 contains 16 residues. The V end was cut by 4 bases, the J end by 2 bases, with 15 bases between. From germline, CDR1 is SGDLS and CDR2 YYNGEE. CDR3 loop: CASSLTGTPNTGELFF. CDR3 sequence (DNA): TGTGCCAGCAGCTTAACCGGGACACCCAACACCGGGGAGCTGTTTTTT.